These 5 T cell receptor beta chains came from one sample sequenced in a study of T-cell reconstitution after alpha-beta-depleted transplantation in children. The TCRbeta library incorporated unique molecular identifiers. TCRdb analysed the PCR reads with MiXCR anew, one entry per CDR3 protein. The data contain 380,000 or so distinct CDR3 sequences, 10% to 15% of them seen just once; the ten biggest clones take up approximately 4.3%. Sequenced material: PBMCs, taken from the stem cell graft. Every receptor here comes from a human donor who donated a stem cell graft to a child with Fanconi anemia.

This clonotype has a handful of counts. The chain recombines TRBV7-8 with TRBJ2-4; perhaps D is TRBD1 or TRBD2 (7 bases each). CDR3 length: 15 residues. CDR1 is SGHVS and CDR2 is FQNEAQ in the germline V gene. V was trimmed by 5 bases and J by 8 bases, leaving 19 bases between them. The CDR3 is CASSQRGRGGYIQYF. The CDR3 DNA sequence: TGTGCCAGCAGCCAGAGGGGCAGGGGGGGGTACATTCAGTACTTC.

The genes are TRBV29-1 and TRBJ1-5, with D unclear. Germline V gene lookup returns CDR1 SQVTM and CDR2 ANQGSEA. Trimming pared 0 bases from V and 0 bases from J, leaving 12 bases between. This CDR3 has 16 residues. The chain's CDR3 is CSVEDMGDYSNQPQHF. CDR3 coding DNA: TGCAGCGTTGAAGATATGGGCGATTATAGCAATCAGCCCCAGCATTTT.

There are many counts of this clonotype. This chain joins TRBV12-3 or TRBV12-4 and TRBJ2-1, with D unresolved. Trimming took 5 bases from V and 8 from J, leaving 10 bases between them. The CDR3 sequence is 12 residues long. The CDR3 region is CASSPSLDEQFF. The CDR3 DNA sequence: TGTGCCAGCAGTCCCTCCCTGGATGAGCAGTTCTTC.

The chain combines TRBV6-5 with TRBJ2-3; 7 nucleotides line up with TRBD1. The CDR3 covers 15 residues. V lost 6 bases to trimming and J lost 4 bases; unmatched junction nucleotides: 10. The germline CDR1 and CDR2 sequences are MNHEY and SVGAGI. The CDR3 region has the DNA TGTGCCAGCAGCCGACATAACAGGGGATCAGATACGCAGTATTTT. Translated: CASSRHNRGSDTQYF.

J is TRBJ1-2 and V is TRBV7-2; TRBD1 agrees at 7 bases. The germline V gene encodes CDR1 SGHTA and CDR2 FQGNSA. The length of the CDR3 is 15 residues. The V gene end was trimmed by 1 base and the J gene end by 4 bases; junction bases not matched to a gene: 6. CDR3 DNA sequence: TGTGCCAGCAGCTTAGAGGGGGCACGGGTCTATGGCTACACCTTC. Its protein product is CASSLEGARVYGYTF.